This T cell receptor beta chain was sequenced for a study of T cells after yellow fever vaccination. General study results and limits: A secondary response was less intense yet reached its peak sooner, at day 5 versus 15. Clonotypes shared by both compartments, CD4 and CD8, made up a small share. Detected again after the booster were most primary-vaccination clones, at approximately 96% CD4 and 88% CD8. In FACS-sorted repertoires, abundant clonotypes from the bulk population could appear as contaminants.

Germline V lookup: CDR1 SGHTA, CDR2 FQGTGA. The length of the CDR3 is 13 residues. V dropped 6 bases and J dropped 7 bases, with 13 bases sitting between them. TCRdb re-analysed the 5' RACE reads in MiXCR, keeping a single row per CDR3 protein. This table holds some 300,000 distinct CDR3 sequences, less than 4.5% found once. This clonotype came up many times. What it binds is not known. The chain recombines TRBV7-3 with TRBJ2-1; TRBD1 is a possible D gene (8 bases). The source was PBMCs, collected on the day of the yellow fever booster vaccination. The origin of this receptor is a man aged 18 to 35 who received the YFV17D yellow fever vaccine. The DNA for the CDR3 is TGTGCCAGCAGGCCACAGGGGGGGAATGAGCAGTTCTTC. Amino acids: CASRPQGGNEQFF.